This is a list of T cell receptor beta chains from one sample in a study of cytomegalovirus exposure and HLA in healthy donors. Repertoires were generated with immunoSEQ multiplex PCR, while TCRdb's copy carries only in-frame clones and drops some. This sample yields roughly 220,000 clones, of which roughly 84% are seen a single time; approximately 1.5% belongs to the top ten. Sequenced input: PBMCs. The receptors come from a man aged 45-60 years in good health and CMV-seronegative. CDR3s include the opening cysteine and the closing phenylalanine or tryptophan. D genes are given only for firm matches. Clone size, where shown, is once, few, many, or a class for clones that have expanded.

once	TRBJ1-1	.	TRBV5-8	TGTGCCAGCAGGACGATACAGGGTTTGGCTGAAGCTTTCTTT	CASRTIQGLAEAFF
once	TRBJ2-1	.	TRBV7-3	TGTGCCAGCAGCTTAGCGACTACCATTGAGCAGTTCTTC	CASSLATTIEQFF
once	TRBJ2-7	.	TRBV28	TGTGCCAGCAGTTCCCCCGGGACAAGGATCTCCTACGAGCAGTACTTC	CASSSPGTRISYEQYF
.	TRBJ2-1	TRBD1	TRBV5-6	TGTGCCAGCAGCCCCGGGACAGGGGAACGAAGTGAGCAGTTCTTC	CASSPGTGERSEQFF
once	TRBJ1-1	TRBD1	TRBV7-9	TGTGCCAGCAGCCCCCCCAGGGGGATAGGCACTGAAGCTTTCTTT	CASSPPRGIGTEAFF
once	TRBJ2-7	TRBD1	TRBV2	TGTGCCAGCACCTTGGGACAGGCAGGCTACGAGCAGTACTTC	CASTLGQAGYEQYF
.	TRBJ2-1	TRBD1	TRBV11-2	TGTGCCAGCAGCTCCGAGACAGGGAGTAACAATGAGCAGTTCTTC	CASSSETGSNNEQFF
.	TRBJ2-7	.	TRBV20-1	TGCAGTGGTGGCCGACTCGGCGAGCAGTACTTC	CSGGRLGEQYF
.	TRBJ2-1	.	TRBV9	TGTGCCAGCAGCGGACGATCGGACTCCAATGAGCAGTTCTTC	CASSGRSDSNEQFF
once	TRBJ2-1	.	TRBV11-2	TGTGCCAGCGGCCTGGGGGGGGGCTTGTACAATGAGCAGTTCTTC	CASGLGGGLYNEQFF
.	TRBJ2-5	TRBD2	TRBV4-1	TGCGCCAGCAGCCAGGTGGGACTAGCGGGAGGAGAGACCCAGTACTTC	CASSQVGLAGGETQYF
few	TRBJ2-3	TRBD2	TRBV11-3	TGTGCCAGCAGTTTCGGACTAGCGGGAGGCCCAGATACGCAGTATTTT	CASSFGLAGGPDTQYF
.	TRBJ2-5	TRBD1	TRBV10-3	TGTGCCATTGCTGCAGGGGGCGCGGAGACCCAGTACTTC	CAIAAGGAETQYF
.	TRBJ1-4	.	TRBV25-1	TGTGCCAGCAGTAAAGACAGCTCTAATGAAAAACTGTTTTTT	CASSKDSSNEKLFF
.	TRBJ2-7	.	TRBV9	TGTGCCAGCAGCGCCGCGGGATCCTACGAGCAGTACTTC	CASSAAGSYEQYF
.	TRBJ1-5	.	TRBV28	TGTGCCAGCAGTTTTTCGAGGGATCAGCCCCAGCATTTT	CASSFSRDQPQHF
.	TRBJ2-7	.	TRBV6-5	TGTGCCAGCAGTACCCGCCAGGGGGGACGGAACGAGCAGTACTTC	CASSTRQGGRNEQYF
.	TRBJ1-1	.	TRBV28	TGTGCCAGCAGTTTGTCGGCAGGGGAAGCTTTCTTT	CASSLSAGEAFF
.	TRBJ2-7	TRBD1	TRBV4-1	TGCGCCAGCAGCCATCTCTCCGGACAGGGGGCTCGCGAGCAGTACTTC	CASSHLSGQGAREQYF
.	TRBJ2-5	TRBD2	TRBV19	TGTGCCAGTAGTATGTGGGCTAGCGGGATCCAAGAGACCCAGTACTTC	CASSMWASGIQETQYF
.	TRBJ2-7	.	TRBV28	TGTGCCAGCAGTCCCCCCGGGACAAAGTACGAGCAGTACTTC	CASSPPGTKYEQYF
.	TRBJ2-1	.	TRBV19	TGTGCCAGTAGTATAGGCGGGACTTACAATGAGCAGTTCTTC	CASSIGGTYNEQFF
.	TRBJ2-7	.	TRBV30	TGTGCCTGGAGTGTATCGGTCGAGCAGTACTTC	CAWSVSVEQYF
.	TRBJ1-1	TRBD1	TRBV5-1	TGCGCCAGCAGCTTGCTTGGACAGGGGGCGGGTGGCACTGAAGCTTTCTTT	CASSLLGQGAGGTEAFF
.	TRBJ2-1	.	TRBV29-1	TGCAGCGTCCTAGCGTGGAGCTCCTACAATGAGCAGTTCTTC	CSVLAWSSYNEQFF
few	TRBJ1-2	.	TRBV29-1	TGCAGCGTTGGAGGGACTAACTATGGCTACACCTTC	CSVGGTNYGYTF
few	TRBJ1-2	.	TRBV5-1	TGCGCCAGCAGCTTGGAAGCAGGGATGTCCTATGGCTACACCTTC	CASSLEAGMSYGYTF
.	TRBJ2-4	.	TRBV28	TGTGCCAGCAGTTTGGGACTAGCCAAAAACATTCAGTACTTC	CASSLGLAKNIQYF
.	TRBJ2-7	.	TRBV7-2	TGTGCCAGCAGCTCGTCCCGGGACTTCTACGAGCAGTACTTC	CASSSSRDFYEQYF